Described below is a single T cell receptor beta chain sequence and its context. Its antigen is unidentified. The authors sequenced TCR beta from blood CD8+ and CD4+ T cells. Random-hexamer reverse transcription was applied to roughly 0.45 to 1 ug RNA. TCRdb analysed the immunoSEQ multiplex PCR reads with MiXCR anew, one entry per CDR3 protein. The table includes 70,000 or so distinct CDR3 sequences, about 94% detected once. This specimen comes from a study of CD8 T cells in Susac syndrome. Study-level points and caveats: The authors acknowledged that the study's TCR sequencing and HLA analysis involved relatively few individuals.

From germline, CDR1 is MDHEN and CDR2 SYDVKM. V was trimmed by 4 bases and J by 9 bases, leaving 19 bases between them. This CDR3 has 14 residues. The chain couples TRBV28 to TRBJ2-7, with D possibly matching TRBD2 (6 bases). What was sequenced was CD8+ T cells from PBMCs. The receptor's source is a human donor with multiple sclerosis. The CDR3 loop is CASSSPGQGGVQYF. Written as DNA, the CDR3 is TGTGCCAGCAGTTCCCCGGGGCAGGGCGGGGTGCAGTACTTC.